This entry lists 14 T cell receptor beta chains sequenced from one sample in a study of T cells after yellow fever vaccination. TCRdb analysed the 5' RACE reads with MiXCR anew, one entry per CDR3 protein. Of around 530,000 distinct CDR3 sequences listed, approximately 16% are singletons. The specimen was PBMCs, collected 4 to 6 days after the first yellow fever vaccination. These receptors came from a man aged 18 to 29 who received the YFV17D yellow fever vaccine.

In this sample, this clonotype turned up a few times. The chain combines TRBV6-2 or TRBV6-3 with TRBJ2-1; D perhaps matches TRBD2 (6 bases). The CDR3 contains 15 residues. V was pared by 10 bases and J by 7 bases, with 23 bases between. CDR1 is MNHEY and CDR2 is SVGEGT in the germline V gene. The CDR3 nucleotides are TGTGCCACCTCCAAGGGAGGACTTCTCGTTAATGAGCAGTTCTTC. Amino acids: CATSKGGLLVNEQFF.

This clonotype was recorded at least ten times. The CDR3 protein is CASSPDSGNTIYF. CDR3 sequence (DNA): TGCGCCAGCAGCCCGGACAGTGGAAACACCATATATTTT. The chain uses TRBV5-1 and TRBJ1-3; tentative D call: TRBD1 (6 bases). V was pared by 4 bases and J by 3 bases, with 8 bases between. The CDR3 has 13 residues. Per germline, CDR1 SGHRS and CDR2 YFSETQ.

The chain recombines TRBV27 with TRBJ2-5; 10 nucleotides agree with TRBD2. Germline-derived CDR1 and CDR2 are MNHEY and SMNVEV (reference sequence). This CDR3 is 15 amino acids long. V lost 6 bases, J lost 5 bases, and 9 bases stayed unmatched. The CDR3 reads CASSPLAGARETQYF. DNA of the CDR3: TGTGCCAGCAGCCCCCTAGCGGGGGCTCGGGAGACCCAGTACTTC.

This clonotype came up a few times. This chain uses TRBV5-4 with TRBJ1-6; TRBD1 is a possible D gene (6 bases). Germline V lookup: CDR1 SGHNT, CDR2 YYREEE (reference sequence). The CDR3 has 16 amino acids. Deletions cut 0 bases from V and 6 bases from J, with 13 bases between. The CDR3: CASSLAGGQFNSPLHF. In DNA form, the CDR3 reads TGTGCCAGCAGCTTGGCTGGGGGGCAATTTAATTCACCCCTCCACTTT.

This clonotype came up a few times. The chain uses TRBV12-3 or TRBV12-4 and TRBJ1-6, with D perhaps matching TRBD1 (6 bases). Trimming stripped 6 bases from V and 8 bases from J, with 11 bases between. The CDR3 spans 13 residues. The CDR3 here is CASRGHLDSPLHF. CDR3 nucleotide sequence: TGTGCCAGCAGGGGACATCTTGATTCACCCCTCCACTTT.

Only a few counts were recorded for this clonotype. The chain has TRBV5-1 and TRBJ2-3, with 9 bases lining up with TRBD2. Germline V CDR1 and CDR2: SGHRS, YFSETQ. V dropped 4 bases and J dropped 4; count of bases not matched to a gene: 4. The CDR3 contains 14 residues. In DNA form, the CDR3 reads TGCGCCAGCAGCATAATAGCGGGGGCAGATACGCAGTATTTT. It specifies CASSIIAGADTQYF.

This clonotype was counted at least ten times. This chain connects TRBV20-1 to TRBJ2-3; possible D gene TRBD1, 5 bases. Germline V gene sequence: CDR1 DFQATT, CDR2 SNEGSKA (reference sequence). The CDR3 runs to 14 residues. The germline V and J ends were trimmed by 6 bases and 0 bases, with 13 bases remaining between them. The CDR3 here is CSARQSTSTDTQYF. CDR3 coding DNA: TGCAGTGCGCGACAGAGCACTAGCACAGATACGCAGTATTTT.

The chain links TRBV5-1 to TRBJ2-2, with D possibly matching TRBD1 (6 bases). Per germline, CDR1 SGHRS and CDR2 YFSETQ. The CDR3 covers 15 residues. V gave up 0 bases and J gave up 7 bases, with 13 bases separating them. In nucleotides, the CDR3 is TGCGCCAGCAGCTTGGAAGGGGGTGCGGACGGGGAGCTGTTTTTT. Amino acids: CASSLEGGADGELFF.

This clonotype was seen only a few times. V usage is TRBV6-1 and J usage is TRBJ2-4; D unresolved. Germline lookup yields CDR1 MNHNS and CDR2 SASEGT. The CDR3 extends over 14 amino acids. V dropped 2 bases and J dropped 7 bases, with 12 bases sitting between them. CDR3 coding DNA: TGTGCCAGCAGTGAAAGGGCTCCGCCGAACATTCAGTACTTC. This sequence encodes CASSERAPPNIQYF.

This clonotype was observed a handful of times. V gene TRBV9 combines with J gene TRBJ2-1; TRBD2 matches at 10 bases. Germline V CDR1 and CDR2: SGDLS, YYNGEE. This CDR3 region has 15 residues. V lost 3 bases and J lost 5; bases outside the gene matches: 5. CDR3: CASSATSGVNNEQFF. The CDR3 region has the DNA TGTGCCAGCAGCGCAACTAGCGGGGTAAACAATGAGCAGTTCTTC.

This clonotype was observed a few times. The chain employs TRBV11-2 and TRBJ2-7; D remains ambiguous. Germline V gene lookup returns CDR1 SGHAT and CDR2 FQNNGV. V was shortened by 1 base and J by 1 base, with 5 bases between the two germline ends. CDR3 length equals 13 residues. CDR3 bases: TGTGCCAGCAGCTTAGTGAGTTCCTACGAGCAGTACGTC. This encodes CASSLVSSYEQYV.

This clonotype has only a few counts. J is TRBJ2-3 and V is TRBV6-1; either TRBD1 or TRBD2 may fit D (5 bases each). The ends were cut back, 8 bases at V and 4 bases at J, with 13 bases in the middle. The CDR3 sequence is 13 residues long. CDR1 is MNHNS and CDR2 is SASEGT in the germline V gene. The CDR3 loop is CASAGQGPDTQYF. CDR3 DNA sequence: TGTGCCAGCGCGGGCCAGGGCCCAGATACGCAGTATTTT.

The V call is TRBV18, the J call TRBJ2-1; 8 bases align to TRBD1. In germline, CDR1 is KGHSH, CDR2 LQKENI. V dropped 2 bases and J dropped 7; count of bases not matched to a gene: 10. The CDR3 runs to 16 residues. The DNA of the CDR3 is TGTGCCAGCTCACCAAAGGGGGGACAGGCTGAAAATGAGCAGTTCTTC. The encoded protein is CASSPKGGQAENEQFF.

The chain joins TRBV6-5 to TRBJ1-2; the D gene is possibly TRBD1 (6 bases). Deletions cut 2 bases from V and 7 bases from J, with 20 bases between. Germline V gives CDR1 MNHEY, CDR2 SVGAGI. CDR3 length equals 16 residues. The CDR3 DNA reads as TGTGCCAGCAGTTACCACGGGACAAGAACAAACCCTGGCTACACCTTC. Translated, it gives CASSYHGTRTNPGYTF.